The source of this TCR beta chain is a study of control samples from healthy donors and cancer patients. Between the trimmed V and J ends, which lost 1 base and 7 bases, there was a span of 9 bases. The CDR3 length is 14 residues. In germline, CDR1 is SGDLS, CDR2 YYNGEE. Clones were sequenced by immunoSEQ multiplex PCR, and TCRdb holds only the in-frame ones, with some missing. The sample carries 150,000 to 200,000 clones, 90% recorded once. The receptor was isolated from a woman aged 50 to 60 in good health. The sequenced material came from blood. The chain has TRBV9 and TRBJ1-6, with D possibly TRBD1 on 5 matching bases. The CDR3 nucleotides are TGTGCCAGCAGCGTACACGGGGGGAATTCACCCCTCCACTTT. It specifies CASSVHGGNSPLHF.